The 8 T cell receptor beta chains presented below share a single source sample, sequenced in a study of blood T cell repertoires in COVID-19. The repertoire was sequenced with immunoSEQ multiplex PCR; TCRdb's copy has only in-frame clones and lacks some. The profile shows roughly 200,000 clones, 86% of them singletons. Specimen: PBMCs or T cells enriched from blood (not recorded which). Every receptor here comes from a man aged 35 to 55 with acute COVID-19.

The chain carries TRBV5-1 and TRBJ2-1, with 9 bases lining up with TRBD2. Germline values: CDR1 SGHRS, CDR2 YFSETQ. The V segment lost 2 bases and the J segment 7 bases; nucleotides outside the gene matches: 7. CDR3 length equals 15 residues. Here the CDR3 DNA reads TGCGCCAGCAGCTTCGGGGTAGCGGGAGCAAATGAGCAGTTCTTC. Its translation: CASSFGVAGANEQFF.

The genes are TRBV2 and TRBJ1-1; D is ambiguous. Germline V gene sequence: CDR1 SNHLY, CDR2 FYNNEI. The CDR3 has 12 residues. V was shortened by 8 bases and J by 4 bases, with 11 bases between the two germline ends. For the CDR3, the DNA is TGTGCCAGCGGAGTTTACGTCACTGAAGCTTTCTTT. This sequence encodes CASGVYVTEAFF.

The CDR3 region is CASSLRGSRVNTGELFF. The CDR3 bases are TGTGCCAGCAGTTTACGCGGCAGCAGAGTAAACACCGGGGAGCTGTTTTTT. The chain links TRBV27 to TRBJ2-2, with D unclear. The V and J ends lost 2 bases and 2 bases respectively, with 15 bases between them. The CDR3 totals 17 residues. Germline V gene data show CDR1 as MNHEY and CDR2 as SMNVEV (reference sequence).

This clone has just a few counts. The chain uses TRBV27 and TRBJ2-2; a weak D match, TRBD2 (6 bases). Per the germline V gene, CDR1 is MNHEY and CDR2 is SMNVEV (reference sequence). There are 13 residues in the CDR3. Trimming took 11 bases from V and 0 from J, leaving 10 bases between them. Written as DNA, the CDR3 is TGTGCCCTCCGGGACTCGAACACCGGGGAGCTGTTTTTT. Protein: CALRDSNTGELFF.

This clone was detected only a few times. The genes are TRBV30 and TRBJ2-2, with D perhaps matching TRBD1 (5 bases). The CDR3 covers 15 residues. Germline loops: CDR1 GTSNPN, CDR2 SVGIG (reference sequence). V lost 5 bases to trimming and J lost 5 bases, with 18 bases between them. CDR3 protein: CAWSEGVAATGELFF. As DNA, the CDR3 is TGTGCCTGGTCGGAAGGGGTAGCCGCGACCGGGGAGCTGTTTTTT.

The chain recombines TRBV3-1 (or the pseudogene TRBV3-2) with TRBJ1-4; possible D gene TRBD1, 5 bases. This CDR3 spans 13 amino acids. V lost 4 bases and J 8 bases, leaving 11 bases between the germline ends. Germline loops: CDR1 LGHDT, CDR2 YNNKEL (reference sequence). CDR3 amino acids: CASSRQGYEKLFF. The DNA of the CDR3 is TGTGCCAGCAGCCGGCAGGGATACGAAAAACTGTTTTTT.

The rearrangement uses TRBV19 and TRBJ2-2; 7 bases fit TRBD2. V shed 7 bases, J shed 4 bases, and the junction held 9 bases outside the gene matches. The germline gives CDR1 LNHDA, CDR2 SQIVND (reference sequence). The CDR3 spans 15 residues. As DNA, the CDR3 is TGTGCCAGTATGGTCGGGAGGCCAAGCACCGGGGAGCTGTTTTTT. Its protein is CASMVGRPSTGELFF.

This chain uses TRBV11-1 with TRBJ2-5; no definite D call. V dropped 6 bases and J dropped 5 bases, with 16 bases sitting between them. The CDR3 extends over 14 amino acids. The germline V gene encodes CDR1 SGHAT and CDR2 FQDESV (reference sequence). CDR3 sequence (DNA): TGTGCCAGCAGTCCGCCGGAAGGAGAGGAGACCCAGTACTTC. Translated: CASSPPEGEETQYF.